This T cell receptor (beta chain) was recovered during a study of cytomegalovirus exposure and HLA in healthy donors. Germline lookup yields CDR1 LGHNA and CDR2 YSLEER. Between the trimmed V and J ends, which lost 0 bases and 10 bases, there was a span of 18 bases. This CDR3 spans 15 amino acids. With 60 Vbeta and 13 Jbeta primers, the PCR was carried out. Data came from immunoSEQ multiplex PCR; TCRdb stores just in-frame clones and leaves some out. Recorded for this sample: 200,000 or so clones. Sample: PBMCs. The chain links TRBV4-3 to TRBJ1-1; possibly TRBD1 for D (6 bases). This TCR was recovered from a boy between 10 and 17 years old in good health and CMV-seronegative. CDR3 DNA: TGCGCCAGCAGCCAAGATCGGTTGTGGGACATCAGAGCTTTCTTT. Translation: CASSQDRLWDIRAFF.